Below, one T cell receptor (beta chain) is given with its context. This clone has only a few counts. Its antigen is unknown. No base-level quality is on record; no much larger clone is a single base apart. The data were obtained in a study of blood T cell repertoires in COVID-19 (dated by TCRdb to 2018 to 2020). About the full investigation: Collaborator samples came from the United States, Italy and Spain and covered acute and convalescent phases of COVID-19. The dataset comprised deeply sampled blood TCRbeta repertoires from subjects exposed to, actively infected with, or recovered from COVID-19. The samples were drawn from the first 160 participants of the ongoing ImmuneRACE study and from 950 to 1,500 subjects provided by 6 global collaborators. Where available, HLA class I and class II types were taken from metadata supplied by the sample provider and were not determined by assay-based typing. Sample metadata almost always included a de-identified subject ID, COVID-19 status, age in years and sex. The material from the prospective study consisted of cDNA or gDNA derived from T cells, B-cell-depleted T cells, or PBMCs. The repertoires were released in a freely available public database meant as a resource for research on the immune response to SARS-CoV-2.

Enrolling through a virtual design, the prospective study's participants ranged in age from about 18 to 89 years and lived across 24 United States geographic areas. In the prospective study, cohorts were assigned on the basis of participant-reported clinical history obtained from a screening survey and a study questionnaire. Recovered participants in ImmuneRACE Cohort 3 were defined by two consecutive negative NP/OP PCR tests, clearance by a healthcare professional, or resolution of symptoms. In the prospective study, whole blood, serum and a nasopharyngeal or oropharyngeal swab were collected from each participant by mobile phlebotomists. Over a roughly 2-month period, participants in the prospective study had the option of providing additional blood draws and questionnaires. Before DNA extraction, blood samples from the prospective study were shipped at room temperature or frozen. Paper-wide results and their limitations: How much clinical and demographic metadata was included differed by source and by participant, and the metadata was provided uncurated.

TCRbeta CDR3 regions were amplified from genomic DNA by means of the immunoSEQ Assay, a bias-controlled multiplex PCR. For the original study's pipeline: Nucleated cell counts per sample were estimated from amplification of reference gene primers within the assay. To quantify the absolute abundance of each unique TCRbeta CDR3 rearrangement, sequence reads were collapsed and filtered. Productive Simpson clonality was computed per sample as the square root of Simpson's diversity index over productive rearrangements. TCRdb took this table from immuneACCESS and kept in-frame rearrangements with V and J called. Such tables lack part of the clones; where checked against another copy, unresolved V genes explain under half of the gap, and the rest is unexplained. Clone size and the V and J calls come from that table; the DNA yielded D and trimming. The sample records 250,000 to 300,000 clones, roughly 88% of which are singletons. The top ten constitute less than 2.5% of the sample.

The receptor was isolated from a woman between 50 and 59 years old who had recovered from COVID-19. The specimen sequenced was PBMCs or T cells enriched from blood (not recorded which).

The encoded CDR3 is CASSSWAGDTDTQYF. The DNA sequence is given as TGCGCCAGCAGCTCCTGGGCGGGAGATACAGATACGCAGTATTTT. In this chain, TRBV5-1 is recombined with TRBJ2-3; TRBD2 fits 7 bases in the junction. Taken from the germline V gene, the CDR1 and CDR2 loops are SGHRS and YFSETQ. Trimming accounts for 3 bases at V and 3 bases at J, while the number of junction bases matched to no gene is 7. The CDR3, cysteine through phenylalanine, is 15 amino acids long. Only CDR3 DNA is held: 45 bases, read in frame from base 1.